This T cell receptor beta chain was captured in a study of T cells in Graves' hyperthyroidism and ophthalmopathy. The CDR3 loop spans 15 amino acids. Trimming took 0 bases from V and 1 from J, leaving 11 bases between them. CDR1 and CDR2 from the germline V gene are SGHKS and YYEKEE (reference sequence). There were TCR beta CDR3 regions amplified from RNA transcripts. HTBI primers were used for first-round RT-PCR of the TCR CDR3. TCRdb processed the multiplex PCR reads anew with MiXCR; each CDR3 protein has one entry. The sample yields hundreds of thousands of distinct CDR3 sequences, around 15% seen once. The study defined stable Graves' hyperthyroidism as no ophthalmopathy progression within 18 months. Thyroid ultrasound, orbital computed tomography, clinical symptoms, and serum thyroxine and TRAb underpinned diagnoses.

The specimen was blood. This clonotype originated in a woman younger than 30 with Graves' hyperthyroidism. This chain links TRBV5-5 with TRBJ2-7; TRBD1 might be the D (5 bases). DNA for the CDR3: TGTGCCAGCAGCTTGGGTGGGGCTCTTTCCTACGAGCAGTACTTC. This encodes CASSLGGALSYEQYF.